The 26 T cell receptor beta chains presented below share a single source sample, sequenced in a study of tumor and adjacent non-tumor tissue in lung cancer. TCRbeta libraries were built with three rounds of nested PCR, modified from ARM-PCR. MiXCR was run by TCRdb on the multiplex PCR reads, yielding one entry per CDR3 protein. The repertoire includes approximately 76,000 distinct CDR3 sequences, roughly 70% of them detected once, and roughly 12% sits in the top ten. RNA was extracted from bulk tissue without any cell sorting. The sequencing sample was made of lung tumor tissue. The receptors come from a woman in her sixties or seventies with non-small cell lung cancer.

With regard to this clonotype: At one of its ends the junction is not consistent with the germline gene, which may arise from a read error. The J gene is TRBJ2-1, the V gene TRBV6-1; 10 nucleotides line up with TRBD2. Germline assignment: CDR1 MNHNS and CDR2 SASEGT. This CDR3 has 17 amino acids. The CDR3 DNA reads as TGTACCAGCAGTCTCGAGATGGGACTAGCGTGGAACAATGAGCAGTTCTTC. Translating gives CTSSLEMGLAWNNEQFF.

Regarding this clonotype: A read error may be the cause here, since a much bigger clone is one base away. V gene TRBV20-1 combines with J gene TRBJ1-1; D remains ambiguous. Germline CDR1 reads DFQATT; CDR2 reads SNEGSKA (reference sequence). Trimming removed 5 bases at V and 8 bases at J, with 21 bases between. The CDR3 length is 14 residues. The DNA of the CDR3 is TGCAGTGCTCAGAAGGTGGTAGAGGATGGAGAAGCTTTCTTT. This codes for CSAQKVVEDGEAFF.

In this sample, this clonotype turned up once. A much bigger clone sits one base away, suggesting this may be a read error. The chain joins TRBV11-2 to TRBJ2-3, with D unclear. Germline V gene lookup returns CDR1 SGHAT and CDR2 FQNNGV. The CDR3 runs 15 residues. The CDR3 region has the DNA TGTGCCACCAGCTTAGATCGTACGCGCACAGATACGCAGTATTTT. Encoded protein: CATSLDRTRTDTQYF.

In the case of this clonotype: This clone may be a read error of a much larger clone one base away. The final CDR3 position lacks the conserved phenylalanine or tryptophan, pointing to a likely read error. This chain's CDR3 is CASGTRGVSNQPQHL. In DNA, the CDR3 is TGTGCCAGCGGGACCAGGGGGGTGAGCAATCAGCCCCAGCATCTT. V usage is TRBV6-1 and J usage is TRBJ1-5; 7 nucleotides match TRBD1. V was clipped by 8 bases and J by 1 base; unmatched bases: 8. The germline V gene has CDR1 MNHNS and CDR2 SASEGT. CDR3 size: 15 residues.

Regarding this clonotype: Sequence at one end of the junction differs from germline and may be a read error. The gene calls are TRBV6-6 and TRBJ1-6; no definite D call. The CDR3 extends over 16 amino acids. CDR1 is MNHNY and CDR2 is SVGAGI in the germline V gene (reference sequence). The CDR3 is CASSYRWEPRDSPLHF. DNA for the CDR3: TGTGCTAGCAGTTACAGATGGGAACCGCGGGATTCACCCCTCCACTTT.

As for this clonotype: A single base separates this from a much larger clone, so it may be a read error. CDR3 sequence (DNA): TGCGCCAGCAGCTCTAGCTGGCCGCCCTACGAGCAGTACTTC. It is translated as CASSSSWPPYEQYF. The chain uses TRBV5-1 and TRBJ2-7; possible D gene TRBD2, 5 bases. The CDR3 is 14 amino acids. Trimming shortened V by 3 bases and J by 2 bases, and 12 bases separated the two germline ends. CDR1 and CDR2 from the germline V gene are SGHRS and YFSETQ.

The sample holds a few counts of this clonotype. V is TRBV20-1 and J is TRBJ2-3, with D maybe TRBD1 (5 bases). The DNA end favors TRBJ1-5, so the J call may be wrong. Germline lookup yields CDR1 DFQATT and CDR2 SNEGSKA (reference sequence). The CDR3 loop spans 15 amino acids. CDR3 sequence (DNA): TGCAGTGCGCCGGGACTAGCGGGAGGCACAGATACGCAGCATTTT. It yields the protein CSAPGLAGGTDTQHF.

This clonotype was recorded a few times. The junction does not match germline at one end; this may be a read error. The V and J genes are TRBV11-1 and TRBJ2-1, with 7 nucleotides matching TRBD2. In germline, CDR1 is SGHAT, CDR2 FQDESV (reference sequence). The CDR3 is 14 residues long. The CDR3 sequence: CASGLEGGPYEQFF. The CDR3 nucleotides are TGTGCCAGCGGCTTAGAGGGAGGGCCTTATGAACAGTTCTTC.

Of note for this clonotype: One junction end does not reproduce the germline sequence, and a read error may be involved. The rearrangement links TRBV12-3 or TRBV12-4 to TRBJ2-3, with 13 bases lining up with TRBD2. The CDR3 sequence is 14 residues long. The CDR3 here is CANRTSGSTDTQYF. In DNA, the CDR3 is TGTGCCAACAGGACTAGCGGGAGTACAGATACGCAATATTTT.

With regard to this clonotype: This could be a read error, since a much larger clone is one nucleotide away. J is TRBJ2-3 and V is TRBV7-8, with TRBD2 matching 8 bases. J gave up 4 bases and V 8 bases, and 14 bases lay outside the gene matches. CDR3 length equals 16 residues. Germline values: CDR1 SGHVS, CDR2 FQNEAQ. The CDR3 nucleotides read TGTGCCAGCGGCAACCTAGGGCGGGAGGCAGCAGATACGCAGTATTTT. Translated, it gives CASGNLGREAADTQYF.

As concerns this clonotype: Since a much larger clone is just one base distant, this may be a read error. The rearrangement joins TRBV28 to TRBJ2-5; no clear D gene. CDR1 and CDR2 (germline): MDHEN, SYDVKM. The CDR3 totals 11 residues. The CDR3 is CTSSRQETQYF. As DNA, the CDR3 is TGTACCAGCAGTCGACAAGAGACCCAGTACTTC. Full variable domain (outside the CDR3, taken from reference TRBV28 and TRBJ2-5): DVKVTQSSRYLVKRTGEKVFLECVQDMDHENMFWYRQDPGLGLRLIYFSYDVKMKEKGDIPEGYSVSREKKERFSLILESASTNQTSMYLCTSSRQETQYFGPGTRLLVL.

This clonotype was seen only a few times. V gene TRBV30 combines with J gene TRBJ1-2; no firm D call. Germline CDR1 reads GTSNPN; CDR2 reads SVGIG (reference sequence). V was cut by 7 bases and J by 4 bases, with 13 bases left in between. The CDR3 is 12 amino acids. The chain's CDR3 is CASPAGGYGYTF. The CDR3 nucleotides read TGTGCCTCTCCAGCGGGCGGCTATGGCTACACCTTC.

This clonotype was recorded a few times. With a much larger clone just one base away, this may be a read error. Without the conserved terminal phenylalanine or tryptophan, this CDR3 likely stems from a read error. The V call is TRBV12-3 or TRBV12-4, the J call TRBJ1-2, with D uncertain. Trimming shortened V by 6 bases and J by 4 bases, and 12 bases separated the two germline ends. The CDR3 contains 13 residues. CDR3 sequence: CASRRAGLYGYTL. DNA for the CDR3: TGTGCCAGCAGGAGGGCAGGCCTCTATGGCTACACCCTC.

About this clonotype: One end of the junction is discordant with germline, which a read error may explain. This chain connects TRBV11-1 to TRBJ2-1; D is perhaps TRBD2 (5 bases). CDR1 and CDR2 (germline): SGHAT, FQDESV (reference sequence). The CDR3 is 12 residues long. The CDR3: CASSLLVTTPRF. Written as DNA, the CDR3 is TGTGCGAGCAGCTTACTAGTAACCACGCCACGGTTC.

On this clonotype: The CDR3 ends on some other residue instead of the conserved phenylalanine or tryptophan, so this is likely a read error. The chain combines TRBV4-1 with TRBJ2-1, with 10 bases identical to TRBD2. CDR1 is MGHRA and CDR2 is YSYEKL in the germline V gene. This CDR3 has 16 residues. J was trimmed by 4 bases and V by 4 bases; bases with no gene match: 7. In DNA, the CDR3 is TGCGCCAGCAGCCGCCATTCTAGCGGGAGTTACAATGAGCAGTTCCTC. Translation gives CASSRHSSGSYNEQFL.

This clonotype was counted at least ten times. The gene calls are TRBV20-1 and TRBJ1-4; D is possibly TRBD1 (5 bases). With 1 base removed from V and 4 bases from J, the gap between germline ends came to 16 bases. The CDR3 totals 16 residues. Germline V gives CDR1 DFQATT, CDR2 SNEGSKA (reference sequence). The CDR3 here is CSARGDVLVGNEKLFF. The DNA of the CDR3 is TGCAGTGCTAGAGGGGACGTCCTCGTCGGTAATGAAAAACTGTTTTTT.

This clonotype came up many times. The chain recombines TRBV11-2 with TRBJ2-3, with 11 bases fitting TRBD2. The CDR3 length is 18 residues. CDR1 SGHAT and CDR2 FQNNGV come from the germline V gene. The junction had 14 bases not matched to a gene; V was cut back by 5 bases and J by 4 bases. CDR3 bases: TGTGCCAGCAGCCATCCGGGACTAGCGGCCGGAGGCGCAGATACGCAGTATTTT. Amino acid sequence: CASSHPGLAAGGADTQYF.

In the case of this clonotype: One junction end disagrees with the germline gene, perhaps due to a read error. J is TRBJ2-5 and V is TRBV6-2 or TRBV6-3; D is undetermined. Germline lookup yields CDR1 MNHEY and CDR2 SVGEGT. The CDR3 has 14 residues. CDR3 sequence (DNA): TGTGCCGGCAGTCTTCGAGAGCCCCCCAGGACCCAGTACTTC. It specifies CAGSLREPPRTQYF.

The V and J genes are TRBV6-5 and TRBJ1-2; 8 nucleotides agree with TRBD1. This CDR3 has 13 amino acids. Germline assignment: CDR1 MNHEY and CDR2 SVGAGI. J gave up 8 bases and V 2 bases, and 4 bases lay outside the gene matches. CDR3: CASSYQGAVGYTF. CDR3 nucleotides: TGTGCCAGCAGTTACCAGGGGGCCGTAGGCTACACCTTC.

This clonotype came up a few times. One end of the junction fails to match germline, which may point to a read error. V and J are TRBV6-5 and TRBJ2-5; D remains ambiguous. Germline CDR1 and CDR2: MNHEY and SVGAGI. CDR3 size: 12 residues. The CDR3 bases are TGTGCCAGCGGCCCCGTACAAGAGATCCAGTACTTT. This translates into CASGPVQEIQYF.

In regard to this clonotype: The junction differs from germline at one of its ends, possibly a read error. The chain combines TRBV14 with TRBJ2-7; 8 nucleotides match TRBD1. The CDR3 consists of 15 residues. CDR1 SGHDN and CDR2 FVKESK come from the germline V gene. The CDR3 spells CACSQEGRGRDEQYF. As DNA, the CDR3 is TGTGCCTGCAGCCAAGAAGGCAGGGGGCGAGACGAGCAGTACTTC.

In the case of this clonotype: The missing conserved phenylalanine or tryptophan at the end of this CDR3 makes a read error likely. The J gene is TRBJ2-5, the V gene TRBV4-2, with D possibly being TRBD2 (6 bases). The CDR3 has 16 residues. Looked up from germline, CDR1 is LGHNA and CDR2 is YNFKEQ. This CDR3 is CACSQGTGRGQETQYL. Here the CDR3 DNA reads TGTGCCTGCAGCCAGGGAACGGGACGGGGGCAAGAGACCCAGTACCTC.

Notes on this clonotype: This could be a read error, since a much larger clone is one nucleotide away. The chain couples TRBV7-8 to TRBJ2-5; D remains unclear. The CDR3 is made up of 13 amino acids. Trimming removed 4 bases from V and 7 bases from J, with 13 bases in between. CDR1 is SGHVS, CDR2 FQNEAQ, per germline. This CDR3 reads CASSYTACGTQYF. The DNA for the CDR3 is TGTGCCAGCAGCTACACGGCCTGTGGGACCCAGTACTTC.

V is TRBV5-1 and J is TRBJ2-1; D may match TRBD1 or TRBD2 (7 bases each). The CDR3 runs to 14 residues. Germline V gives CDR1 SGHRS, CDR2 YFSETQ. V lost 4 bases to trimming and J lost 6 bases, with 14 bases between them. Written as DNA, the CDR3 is TGCGCCAGCAGCACCGCCAGGGGGGGCAATGAGCAGTTCTTC. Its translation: CASSTARGGNEQFF. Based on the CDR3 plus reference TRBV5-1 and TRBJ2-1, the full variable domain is KAGVTQTPRYLIKTRGQQVTLSCSPISGHRSVSWYQQTPGQGLQFLFEYFSETQRNKGNFPGRFSGRQFSNSRSEMNVSTLELGDSALYLCASSTARGGNEQFFGPGTRLTVL.

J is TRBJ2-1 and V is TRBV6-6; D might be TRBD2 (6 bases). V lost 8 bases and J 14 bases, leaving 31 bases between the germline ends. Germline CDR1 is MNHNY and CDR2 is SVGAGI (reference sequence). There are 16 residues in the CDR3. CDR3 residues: CASGCSPGSSYNEEFF. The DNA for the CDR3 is TGTGCCAGCGGTTGCTCGCCCGGGAGCTCCTACAATGAAGAGTTCTTC.

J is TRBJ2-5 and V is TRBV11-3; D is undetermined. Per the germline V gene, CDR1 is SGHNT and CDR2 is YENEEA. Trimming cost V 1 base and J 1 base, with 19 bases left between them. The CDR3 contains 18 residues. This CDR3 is CASSLVGGHGTVQETQYF. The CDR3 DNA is TGTGCCAGCAGCTTAGTTGGTGGGCACGGTACAGTCCAAGAGACCCAGTACTTC. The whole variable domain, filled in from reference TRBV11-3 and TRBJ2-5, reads EAGVVQSPRYKIIEKKQPVAFWCNPISGHNTLYWYLQNLGQGPELLIRYENEEAVDDSQLPKDRFSAERLKGVDSTLKIQPAELGDSAVYLCASSLVGGHGTVQETQYFGPGTRLLVL.